The 14 T cell receptor beta chains reported below all come from one sample, sequenced in a study of blood T cell repertoires in COVID-19. Sequenced by immunoSEQ multiplex PCR; TCRdb stores in-frame clones only, minus some. The profile shows more than 300,000 clones, around 87% of them singletons. Sample: peripheral blood. These receptors came from a woman younger than 45 with COVID-19, enrolled during active disease.

J is TRBJ1-1 and V is TRBV28, with D unclear. The CDR3 sequence is 15 residues long. Germline V gene data show CDR1 as MDHEN and CDR2 as SYDVKM. V lost 2 bases to trimming and J lost 2 bases, with 12 bases between them. CDR3 sequence (DNA): TGTGCCAGCAGTTTAGAGGGTAACGGTAACACTGAAGCTTTCTTT. Its protein is CASSLEGNGNTEAFF.

V gene TRBV7-9 combines with J gene TRBJ1-2, with a tentative D call TRBD1 (6 bases). Germline CDR1 is SEHNR and CDR2 is FQNEAQ (reference sequence). V lost 4 bases, J lost 5 bases, and 11 bases lay in between. This CDR3 has 13 residues. In nucleotides, the CDR3 is TGTGCCAGCAGCTCAACAGGGATTTATGGCTACACCTTC. Its translation: CASSSTGIYGYTF.

This chain links TRBV28 with TRBJ2-1; TRBD2 matches 13 bases. The germline CDR1 and CDR2 sequences are MDHEN and SYDVKM. The CDR3 totals 15 residues. The V and J ends lost 4 bases and 7 bases, in that order; junction bases with no gene match: 4. The CDR3 sequence: CASSSTSGRVNEQFF. CDR3 DNA: TGTGCCAGCAGTTCTACTAGCGGGAGGGTGAATGAGCAGTTCTTC.

The gene calls are TRBV2 and TRBJ1-5; 11 bases fit TRBD1. This CDR3 is built from 13 residues. CDR1 is SNHLY, CDR2 FYNNEI, per germline. Losses at the gene ends were 8 bases for V and 6 bases for J; bases not matched to a gene: 3. The chain's CDR3 is CASGTGGTQPQHF. Here the CDR3 DNA reads TGTGCCAGCGGGACAGGGGGGACTCAGCCCCAGCATTTT.

The V gene is TRBV15, the J gene TRBJ1-4; the D is unclear. The CDR3 length is 15 residues. CDR1 is LNHNV, CDR2 YYDKDF, per germline (reference sequence). With 5 bases removed from V and 4 bases from J, the gap between germline ends came to 14 bases. DNA for the CDR3: TGTGCCACCAGCGGAAACAGAAATTTTAATGAAAAACTGTTTTTT. It encodes CATSGNRNFNEKLFF.

CDR3 nucleotides: TGTGCCAGCAGCTCCCCAGGTCAGGGGGTCGCTGAAGCTTTCTTT. Its translation: CASSSPGQGVAEAFF. The rearrangement joins TRBV9 to TRBJ1-1, with 7 bases fitting TRBD1. The CDR3 has 15 residues. Germline values: CDR1 SGDLS, CDR2 YYNGEE. The junction had 12 bases not matched to a gene; V was cut back by 4 bases and J by 6 bases.

The chain links TRBV5-1 to TRBJ1-1; 8 positions match TRBD1. V shed 0 bases and J 0 bases; nucleotides not matched to a gene: 4. Germline V gene data show CDR1 as SGHRS and CDR2 as YFSETQ. The CDR3 is 16 residues long. The CDR3, as DNA: TGCGCCAGCAGCTTGGACAGGGGGATTTTGAACACTGAAGCTTTCTTT. Translating gives CASSLDRGILNTEAFF.

The V call is TRBV30, the J call TRBJ2-3; no definite D call. The CDR3 is 13 residues long. The ends were cut back, 0 bases at V and 6 bases at J, with 10 bases in the middle. CDR1 and CDR2 from the germline V gene are GTSNPN and SVGIG (reference sequence). The CDR3 here is CAWSVRVWDTQYF. Written as DNA, the CDR3 is TGTGCCTGGAGTGTACGGGTTTGGGATACGCAGTATTTT.

This clone was counted a few times. The chain is built from TRBV4-2 and TRBJ2-1; D may be TRBD1 (6 bases). V lost 2 bases, J lost 7 bases, and 18 bases lay in between. The CDR3 consists of 16 residues. Germline CDR1 is LGHNA and CDR2 is YNFKEQ. The chain's CDR3 is CASSQQTGLTRNEQFF. As DNA, the CDR3 is TGTGCCAGCAGCCAACAGACAGGCCTGACTCGGAATGAGCAGTTCTTC.

Only one count was recorded for this clone. V and J are TRBV5-1 and TRBJ1-2; D ambiguous. Trimming took 2 bases from V and 6 from J, leaving 11 bases between them. The CDR3 totals 13 residues. Looked up from germline, CDR1 is SGHRS and CDR2 is YFSETQ. CDR3 residues: CASSFSGVNGYTF. CDR3 sequence (DNA): TGCGCCAGCAGCTTCTCCGGAGTCAATGGCTACACCTTC.

This clone was observed a single time. A much bigger clone sits one base away, suggesting this may be a read error. The genes are TRBV14 and TRBJ1-1; D not resolved. Germline-derived CDR1 and CDR2 are SGHDN and FVKESK. This CDR3 has 12 residues. V was pared by 4 bases and J by 1 base, with 4 bases between. CDR3 sequence reads: CASSLGNTEAFF. The CDR3 DNA reads as TGTGCCAGCAGCCTCGGGAACACTGAAGCTTTCTTT.

This chain uses TRBV19 with TRBJ2-3; 10 positions agree with TRBD2. The CDR3 is made up of 16 amino acids. Trimming cost V 3 bases and J 1 base; bases outside gene matches: 4. Germline assignment: CDR1 LNHDA and CDR2 SQIVND (reference sequence). The CDR3 region has the DNA TGTGCCAGTAGTATTCTAGCGGGAGCAGGCACAGATACGCAGTATTTT. It yields the protein CASSILAGAGTDTQYF.

The chain combines TRBV19 with TRBJ1-1; perhaps TRBD1 as D (5 bases). There are 11 residues in the CDR3. The V gene lost 10 bases and the J gene lost 5 bases, with 11 bases spanning the gap. Germline loops: CDR1 LNHDA, CDR2 SQIVND (reference sequence). CDR3 sequence reads: CATRAGTEAFF. The CDR3 region has the DNA TGTGCCACCAGGGCTGGAACTGAAGCTTTCTTT.

This chain joins TRBV27 and TRBJ2-7; 8 nucleotides align to TRBD1. The trim removed 4 bases at V and 6 bases at J, leaving 14 bases unmatched. Germline lookup yields CDR1 MNHEY and CDR2 SMNVEV (reference sequence). The CDR3 consists of 16 residues. The CDR3 DNA sequence: TGTGCCAGCAGTTCGTGGACAGGGCGAGGTCCTCGCGAGCAGTACTTC. This codes for CASSSWTGRGPREQYF.